These 7 T cell receptor beta chains share one sample of origin, sequenced in a study of T cell responses to AZD1222 COVID-19 vaccine (dated by TCRdb to the early 2020s). To prepare the library, the immunoSEQ multiplex PCR assay was applied. TCRdb obtained this table from immuneACCESS and retained in-frame rearrangements with V and J assigned. These tables miss some clones; where compared with another copy, unresolved V genes account for less than half of the shortfall, and the remainder is unexplained. In this sample the table shows about 130,000 clones, roughly 88% of which occur a single time. Clones ranked in the top ten supply around 5.6% of the sample. The time point label for this specimen denotes: baseline before first vaccination. The sample in question was peripheral blood, obtained on day 0 of AZD1222 vaccination. The receptors were sampled from an adult in good health.

The chain links TRBV5-1 to TRBJ1-4; D gene uncertain. Between the trimmed V and J ends, which lost 4 bases and 3 bases, there was a span of 10 bases. Germline assignment: CDR1 SGHRS and CDR2 YFSETQ. CDR3 length: 14 residues. The CDR3 sequence: CASSLDLANEKLFF. For the CDR3, the DNA is TGCGCCAGCAGCCTCGATCTTGCTAATGAAAAACTGTTTTTT.

The chain joins TRBV7-2 to TRBJ1-1; D is uncertain. V was clipped by 3 bases and J by 1 base, with 6 bases between them. CDR1 and CDR2 from the germline V gene are SGHTA and FQGNSA. This CDR3 has 13 amino acids. The CDR3 DNA reads as TGTGCCAGCAGCTTTGGGCCGAACACTGAAGCTTTCTTT. Its translation is CASSFGPNTEAFF.

V usage is TRBV15 and J usage is TRBJ1-5; D ambiguous. The CDR3 runs to 13 residues. Trimming pared 5 bases from V and 5 bases from J, leaving 10 bases between. Germline CDR1 and CDR2: LNHNV and YYDKDF (reference sequence). Here the CDR3 reads CATSGHLDQPQHF. The CDR3, as DNA: TGTGCCACCAGCGGTCACCTTGATCAGCCCCAGCATTTT.

The chain recombines TRBV28 with TRBJ1-2; 7 nucleotides align to TRBD1. The CDR3 contains 14 residues. Looked up from germline, CDR1 is MDHEN and CDR2 is SYDVKM. After removal of 6 bases from V and 3 bases from J, the junction contained 7 bases not matched to a gene. CDR3 loop: CASRGGTDHYGYTF. In nucleotides, the CDR3 is TGTGCCAGCAGAGGCGGGACAGATCACTATGGCTACACCTTC.

This chain joins TRBV6-5 and TRBJ2-5; no clear D gene. V dropped 1 base and J dropped 5 bases, with 8 bases sitting between them. Germline-derived CDR1 and CDR2 are MNHEY and SVGAGI. The CDR3 is 13 amino acids. CDR3 sequence reads: CASSYYGQETQYF. CDR3 nucleotides: TGTGCCAGCAGTTACTATGGGCAGGAGACCCAGTACTTC.

This sequence joins TRBV19 and TRBJ1-1; D is perhaps TRBD1 (5 bases). Germline V gene lookup returns CDR1 LNHDA and CDR2 SQIVND (reference sequence). Trimming left V 2 bases short and J 5 bases short, with 12 bases between. This CDR3 contains 14 residues. The CDR3 sequence is CASSIYGRETEAFF. The CDR3 DNA reads as TGTGCCAGTAGTATATATGGCAGGGAGACTGAAGCTTTCTTT. Using reference TRBV19 and TRBJ1-1 for the parts outside the CDR3, the full variable domain is DGGITQSPKYLFRKEGQNVTLSCEQNLNHDAMYWYRQDPGQGLRLIYYSQIVNDFQKGDIAEGYSVSREKKESFPLTVTSAQKNPTAFYLCASSIYGRETEAFFGQGTRLTVV.

Worth noting for this clone: At one end the junction does not follow the germline gene, possibly because of a read error. This chain joins TRBV19 and TRBJ1-6; D not resolved. Per the germline V gene, CDR1 is LNHDA and CDR2 is SQIVND (reference sequence). CDR3 size: 15 residues. Here the CDR3 reads CASSIGRRDNSPLHF. The DNA of the CDR3 is TGTGCCAGTAGTATCGGCAGGAGGGATAATTCGCCCCTCCACTTT.